One and the same sample provided the 3 T cell receptor beta chains below, sequenced in a study of cytomegalovirus exposure and HLA in healthy donors. Amplification used 60 Vbeta primers and 13 Jbeta primers. Produced via immunoSEQ multiplex PCR; TCRdb's table is partial and in-frame only. The table lists 65,000 to 95,000 clones. The sample taken for sequencing was PBMCs. The source is an older woman in good health and CMV-seronegative.

This sequence joins TRBV27 and TRBJ2-6, with a weak D call TRBD1 (5 bases). Trimming removed 6 bases at V and 1 base at J, with 16 bases between. The CDR3 has 17 amino acids. Germline V gene lookup returns CDR1 MNHEY and CDR2 SMNVEV (reference sequence). The CDR3 here is CASRGLQALSGANVLTF. Written as DNA, the CDR3 is TGTGCCAGCAGGGGTCTACAGGCTTTATCTGGGGCCAACGTCCTGACTTTC.

The chain employs TRBV28 and TRBJ2-5; the D gene is possibly TRBD1 (6 bases). Between the trimmed V and J ends, which lost 4 bases and 7 bases, there was a span of 16 bases. The CDR3 runs to 14 residues. From germline, CDR1 is MDHEN and CDR2 SYDVKM. This CDR3 reads CASSSPGVRGTQYF. The CDR3, as DNA: TGTGCCAGCAGTTCCCCCGGGGTCAGGGGGACCCAGTACTTC.

The rearrangement uses TRBV10-2 and TRBJ1-5, with 7 bases aligning to TRBD1. The germline gives CDR1 WSHSY, CDR2 SAAADI. The CDR3 is made up of 15 amino acids. V lost 3 bases and J lost 2; bases outside the gene matches: 4. The CDR3 bases are TGCGCCAGCAGTGACCAGGGGGGTGGCAATCAGCCCCAGCATTTT. It encodes CASSDQGGGNQPQHF.